This paragraph covers one T cell receptor (beta chain) sequence. Its antigen is as yet unknown. The PCR had 60 Vbeta and 13 Jbeta primers. The table came from immunoSEQ multiplex PCR; TCRdb's copy has only in-frame clones and leaves some out. The sample has 20,000 to 30,000 clones; just under 80% are singletons. This sample was taken from a study of cytomegalovirus exposure and HLA in healthy donors. The V and J ends lost 0 bases and 3 bases respectively, with 11 bases between them. Germline CDR1 reads SEHNR; CDR2 reads FQNEAQ (reference sequence). The CDR3 covers 15 residues. The study, taken as a whole, reports: According to the study, roughly 180 TCR beta chains were cytomegalovirus-associated. Researchers reported in a later analysis that a missense DCLRE1C variant was tied to TCR beta V- and J-gene trimming. Exclusion as indistinguishable affected some V segments, including TRBV6-2 and TRBV6-3.

This TCR derives from a male donor in good health and CMV-seronegative. The V call is TRBV7-9, the J call TRBJ1-1; D is undetermined. The sequencing input was PBMCs. DNA of the CDR3: TGTGCCAGCAGCTTAGCAGCAGGCACTGACACTGAAGCTTTCTTT. It translates to CASSLAAGTDTEAFF.